The clone carrying this TCR beta chain was detected only a few times. The V gene end was trimmed by 1 base and the J gene end by 5 bases; junction bases not matched to a gene: 5. CDR1 is SEHNR and CDR2 is FQNEAQ in the germline V gene (reference sequence). The CDR3 is 15 amino acids. Repertoires were generated with immunoSEQ multiplex PCR, while TCRdb's copy carries only in-frame clones and drops some. This table holds some 390,000 clones, about 90% found once. This sample is drawn from a study of blood T cell repertoires in COVID-19. Across the study: COVID-19 samples from acute and convalescent phases originated in the United States, Italy and Spain.

The chain joins TRBV7-9 to TRBJ1-5; 7 bases map to TRBD1. Input material: PBMCs or T cells enriched from blood (not recorded which). The receptor was isolated from a woman in her 30s who had recovered from COVID-19. The CDR3 DNA follows: TGTGCCAGCAGCTTAGGGCAGGGGGGAGATCAGCCCCAGCATTTT. Translated: CASSLGQGGDQPQHF.